This T cell receptor beta chain was documented in a study of blood T cell repertoires in COVID-19. Across the whole study: There were acute and convalescent COVID-19 samples, and they came from the United States, Italy and Spain. PBMCs, B-cell-depleted T cells, or T cells were the source of the cDNA or gDNA that made up the material.

The Seattle patients joined while their infection was active and were tracked longitudinally afterward. Original handling: Estimation of nucleated cell counts was performed using reference gene primer amplification. Here immunoSEQ multiplex PCR was the method, and the copy in TCRdb shows in-frame clones only, minus some. D and trimming were read from the DNA, whereas the V and J calls and clone size are those reported in that table. Of 250,000 to 350,000 clones listed, roughly 80% are singletons. The sample taken for sequencing was peripheral blood. This clonotype was sampled from a human donor with COVID-19, enrolled during active disease. The donor label of this sample is uncertain.

In DNA, the CDR3 is TGTGCCAGCAGTACCGGACAGGGGGTCCAGCCCCAGCATTTT. Its protein product is CASSTGQGVQPQHF. V usage is TRBV7-2 and J usage is TRBJ1-5; 10 bases align to TRBD1. V shed 6 bases, J shed 7 bases, and the junction held 6 bases outside the gene matches. This CDR3 is built from 14 residues. Germline loops: CDR1 SGHTA, CDR2 FQGNSA.